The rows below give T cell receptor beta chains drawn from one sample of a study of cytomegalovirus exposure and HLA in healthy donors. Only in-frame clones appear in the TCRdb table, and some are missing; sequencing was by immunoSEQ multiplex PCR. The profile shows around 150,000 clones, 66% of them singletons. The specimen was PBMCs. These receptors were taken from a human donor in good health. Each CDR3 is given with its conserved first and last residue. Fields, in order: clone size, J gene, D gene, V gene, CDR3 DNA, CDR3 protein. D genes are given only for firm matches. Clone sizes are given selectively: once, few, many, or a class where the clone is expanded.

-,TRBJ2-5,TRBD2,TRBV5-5,TGTGCCAGCAGCTTGGGGGCAGGGAGGGCAGAGACCCAGTACTTC,CASSLGAGRAETQYF
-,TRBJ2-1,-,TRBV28,TGTGCCAGCAGAAAGGGGAGCAGGGGTAATGAGCAGTTCTTC,CASRKGSRGNEQFF
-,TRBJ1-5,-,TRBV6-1,TGTGCCAGCAGTGAATCAGTTACAGGGCCCAATCAGCCCCAGCATTTT,CASSESVTGPNQPQHF
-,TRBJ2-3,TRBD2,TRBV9,TGTGCCAGCAGCACTAGCGGGAGGGCGCCAGATACGCAGTATTTT,CASSTSGRAPDTQYF
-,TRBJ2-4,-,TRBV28,TGTGCCAGCGGGGACACCCGATTAGCCAAAAACATTCAGTACTTC,CASGDTRLAKNIQYF
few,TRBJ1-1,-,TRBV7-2,TGTGCCAGCAGCCTCGACAGCAACACTGAAGCTTTCTTT,CASSLDSNTEAFF
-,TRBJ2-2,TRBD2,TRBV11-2,TGTGCCAGCAGCTTAGGGGGACTAGCGGGAATGGCCGGGGAGCTGTTTTTT,CASSLGGLAGMAGELFF
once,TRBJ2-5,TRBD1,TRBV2,TGTGCCAGCTCCTCCGGACAGGGGGGTCAAGAGACCCAGTACTTC,CASSSGQGGQETQYF
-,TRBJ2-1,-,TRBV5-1,TGCGCCAGCAGCTTGACGGGGGAAGGATGGAATGAGCAGTTCTTC,CASSLTGEGWNEQFF
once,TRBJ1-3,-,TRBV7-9,TGTGCCAGCAGCTTATCTTTTCGCTCTGGAAACACCATATATTTT,CASSLSFRSGNTIYF
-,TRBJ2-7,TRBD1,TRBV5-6,TGTGCCAGCAGCCCGGGGACAGGGTCCCCCTACGAGCAGTACTTC,CASSPGTGSPYEQYF
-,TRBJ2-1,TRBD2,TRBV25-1,TGTGCCAGCAGCCGACTAGCGCACAAGTTCTTC,CASSRLAHKFF
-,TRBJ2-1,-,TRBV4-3,TGCGCCAGCAGCCAAGACGGGTGGGACAATGAGCAGTTCTTC,CASSQDGWDNEQFF
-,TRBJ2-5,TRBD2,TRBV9,TGTGCCAGCAGCGTATCTCCTAGCGGCCAAGAGACCCAGTACTTC,CASSVSPSGQETQYF
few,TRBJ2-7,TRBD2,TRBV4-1,TGCGCCAGCAGCCCCACGGGACTAGCGGGCACCTTCTCCTACGAGCAGTACTTC,CASSPTGLAGTFSYEQYF
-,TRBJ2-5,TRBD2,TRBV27,TGTGCCAGCAGTTACATAAGCGGGATACAGACCCAGTACTTC,CASSYISGIQTQYF
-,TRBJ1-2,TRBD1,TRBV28,TGTGCCAGCATACCTCACAGGGGGCGAGACTATGGCTACACCTTC,CASIPHRGRDYGYTF
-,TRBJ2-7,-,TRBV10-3,TGTGCCATCAGTGAGTCGAGCAGGTCCCAGCCCGGGCAGTACTTC,CAISESSRSQPGQYF
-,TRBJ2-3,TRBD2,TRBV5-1,TGCGCCAGCAGCCCCGAATTCGGGAGGGCCGGAGATACGCAGTATTTT,CASSPEFGRAGDTQYF
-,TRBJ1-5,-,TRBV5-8,TGTGCCAGCAGCGACCGGACAGTTCGTCCTAGCAATCAGCCCCAGCATTTT,CASSDRTVRPSNQPQHF
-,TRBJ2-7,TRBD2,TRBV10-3,TGTGCCATCAGGGGGGGGATCGGGCTAACCGATACCGAGCAGTACTTC,CAIRGGIGLTDTEQYF
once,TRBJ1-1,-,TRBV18,TGTGCCAGCTCATACTCTGGTCCCGGCACTGAAGCTTTCTTT,CASSYSGPGTEAFF
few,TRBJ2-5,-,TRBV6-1,TGTGCCAGCAGTGAAGCCCTCCACAGGGAAGAGACCCAGTACTTC,CASSEALHREETQYF
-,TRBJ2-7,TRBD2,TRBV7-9,TGTGCCAGCAGCAAAAGAGGACTAGCCGGTGGCGAGCAGTACTTC,CASSKRGLAGGEQYF
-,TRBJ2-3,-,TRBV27,TGTGCCAGCAGCCCCATCGATCAGGATACGCAGTATTTT,CASSPIDQDTQYF
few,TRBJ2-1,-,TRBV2,TGTGCCAGCAACGTACGGGACTGGAACAATGAGCAGTTCTTC,CASNVRDWNNEQFF
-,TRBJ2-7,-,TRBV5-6,TGTGCCAGCGGGCTTGGGGCTCCCTCCTACGAGCAGTACTTC,CASGLGAPSYEQYF
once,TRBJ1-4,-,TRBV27,TGTGCCAGCAGTTTAATGGGGGCGAGTGAAAAACTGTTTTTT,CASSLMGASEKLFF
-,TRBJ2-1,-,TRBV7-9,TGTGCCAGCAGCTTAGAAGTCAGGACTTACAATGAGCAGTTCTTC,CASSLEVRTYNEQFF
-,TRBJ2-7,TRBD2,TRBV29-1,TGCAGCGTTGAAGCGGGGGGGACCGAGCAGTACTTC,CSVEAGGTEQYF
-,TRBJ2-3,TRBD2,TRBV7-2,TGTGCCAGCAGCACGGGGACTAGCGGGAGTTTCACATATACGCAGTATTTT,CASSTGTSGSFTYTQYF
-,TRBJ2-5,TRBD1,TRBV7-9,TGTGCCAGCAGTACCGACAGGGGGCCCCAAGAGACCCAGTACTTC,CASSTDRGPQETQYF
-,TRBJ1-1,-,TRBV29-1,TGCAGCGTTGGTGGGGGCTTTGTCACTGAAGCTTTCTTT,CSVGGGFVTEAFF
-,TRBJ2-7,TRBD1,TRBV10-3,TGTGCCATCAGTCCCGGGACAGGGCTACGGCCCTACGAGCAGTACTTC,CAISPGTGLRPYEQYF
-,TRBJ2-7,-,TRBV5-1,TGCGCCAGCAGCCTACAGGGTTACGAGCAGTACTTC,CASSLQGYEQYF
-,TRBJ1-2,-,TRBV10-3,TGTGCGATCCACGGAACAGGGTCCCGATTAAACTATGGCTACACCTTC,CAIHGTGSRLNYGYTF
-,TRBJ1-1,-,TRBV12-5,TGTGCTAGTGGTTTGGTACGGGCAGGGAAGGCTTTCTTT,CASGLVRAGKAFF
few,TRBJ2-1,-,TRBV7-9,TGTGCCAGCAGCTTAACAGGGAACAATGAGCAGTTCTTC,CASSLTGNNEQFF
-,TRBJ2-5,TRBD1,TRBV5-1,TGCGCCAGCAGCCCTACAGGGGGCCAGGAGACCCAGTACTTC,CASSPTGGQETQYF
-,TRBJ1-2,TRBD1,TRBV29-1,TGCAGCGTTGAAGAGACAGGGGGCACCTATGGCTACACCTTC,CSVEETGGTYGYTF
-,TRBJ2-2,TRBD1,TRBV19,TGTGCCAGTAGTAATAGGGGCAGGGGGACCGGGGAGCTGTTTTTT,CASSNRGRGTGELFF
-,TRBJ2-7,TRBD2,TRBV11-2,TGTGCCAGCAGCTTACTAGCGGGAGGTCATGAACAGTACTTC,CASSLLAGGHEQYF
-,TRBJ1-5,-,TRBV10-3,TGTGCCATCAGTGAGTCGATCGGCAGGGGTCAGCCCCAGCATTTT,CAISESIGRGQPQHF
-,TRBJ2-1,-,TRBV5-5,TGTGCCAGCAGCTTGTCTTCGGGACACTTGGGCGAGCAGTTCTTC,CASSLSSGHLGEQFF
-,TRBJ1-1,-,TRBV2,TGTGCCAGCAGCGCCGCGGAGGGCACTGAAGCTTTCTTT,CASSAAEGTEAFF
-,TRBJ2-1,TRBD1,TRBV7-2,TGTGCCAGCAGCTTTGGACAGGGCGGAAGCAATGAGCAGTTCTTC,CASSFGQGGSNEQFF
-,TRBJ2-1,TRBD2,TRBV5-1,TGCGCCAGCAGCTTATTTAGCGGGACAACTCTTCATGAGCAGTTCTTC,CASSLFSGTTLHEQFF
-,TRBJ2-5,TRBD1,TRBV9,TGTGCCAGCAGCGTAGGACAGGGGCAAGAGACCCAGTACTTC,CASSVGQGQETQYF
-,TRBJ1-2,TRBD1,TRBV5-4,TGTGCCAGCAGCTTTCGGGACAGGGGTAACTATGGCTACACCTTC,CASSFRDRGNYGYTF
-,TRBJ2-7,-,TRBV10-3,TGTGCCATCAGTGACGTGGGGCGGGGCCATTACGAGCAGTACTTC,CAISDVGRGHYEQYF
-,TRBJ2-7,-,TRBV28,TGTGCCAGCAGTTCACAGGGACGGGAGTACTTC,CASSSQGREYF
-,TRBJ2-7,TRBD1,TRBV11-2,TGTGCCAGCAGCTTTGGGACAGGGGGTGAGGGCGAGCAGTACTTC,CASSFGTGGEGEQYF